The following is a T cell receptor beta chain sequence with its context. Its target antigen remains unknown. No quality values exist for individual bases; no much larger clone is one base distant. The data stem from a study of control samples from healthy donors and cancer patients (dated by TCRdb to the early 2020s). Receptors were amplified or captured by the immunoSEQ multiplex PCR assay. As stored in TCRdb, this immuneACCESS dataset retains in-frame rearrangements with V and J assigned. A fraction of the clones does not appear; measured against another copy, unresolved V genes explain less than half of the discrepancy, and the remainder lacks a known reason. The sample table holds 90,000 to 100,000 clones, of which approximately 90% were seen once. Over 3% of the sample comes from the top ten. Sequencing input: blood. The source is a woman aged 18-29 years in good health.

The DNA sequence is TGTGCCAGCAAAATACAGGGGACTGTTAACTATGGCTACACCTTC. Its product reads: CASKIQGTVNYGYTF. The V and J genes are TRBV27 and TRBJ1-2, with 7 bases aligning to TRBD1. The CDR3 starts with the cysteine, ends with the phenylalanine, and has 15 residues. Only the CDR3 region is kept as DNA, spanning 45 bases read in frame from base 1. Sequences MNHEY (CDR1) and SMNVEV (CDR2) are obtained from the germline V gene (reference sequence). Relative to germline, V is missing 7 bases and J is missing 1 base, with 9 bases of the junction outside any gene match.